This T cell receptor (beta chain) was recorded in a study of human T cells and chemical hapten exposure (dated by TCRdb to about 2021). With respect to the entire study: The libraries were sequenced as a pool, and the TCR yield per sample differed mostly because of small variations in library volumes within the pool. In alopecia patients, the study followed how the peripheral blood TCR repertoire changed in vivo over primary and secondary sensitization to diphenylcyclopropenone (DPC), a hapten. Each blood RNA sample was used to sequence both TCR alpha and TCR beta chains. Study-wide findings and limitations: DPC sensitization did not change how many TCRs were above 1 in 1000 frequency, and no evidence was found of alterations in global repertoire structure. Repeated subsampling changed both the strength of the expansion versus patch-test correlation and the threshold at which the correlation became significant.

The CDR3 runs 15 residues from the cysteine to the phenylalanine. The kept DNA is CDR3 alone, 45 bases in frame from the first base. The germline V gene specifies SGHRS as CDR1 and YFSETQ as CDR2. V lost 0 bases and J lost 0 bases; the stretch between them is 8 bases long. Library creation used RACE. Data came from a NextSeq 500. During library preparation, unique molecular identifiers were attached to individual cDNA molecules so that TCRs could be counted quantitatively and reproducibly. Turning to the authors' computational methods: A median of around 100,000 TCRs per sample was observed, with a range of 23,224 to 690,600. V, J and CDR3 annotation of the TCR reads was carried out using the Decombinator software suite. Every sample was subsampled to the same number of TCRs (28,000) for the PS versus PT1 abundance plots. Expanded TCRs were defined as absent before sensitization and observed at least eight times at the 2-week time point. TCRdb trimmed public reads at Q25 via fastp, called clones via MiXCR and kept in-frame beta chains. Records with the same CDR3 protein are collapsed into one entry carrying the most frequent genes and DNA. Clone size and V and J calls follow TCRdb, not the original study. The sample table contains fewer than 100,000 distinct CDR3 sequences; only one count was recorded for 8.6% of them. 1.7% of the sample rests with the top ten.

The intended sense of this specimen's time point label: healthy volunteer bleed at 6 weeks. Total RNA was extracted from unfractionated whole blood that had been collected in Tempus Blood RNA tubes. Roughly 5 healthy volunteers acted as controls for TCR sequencing and had blood drawn at day 0, 2 weeks and 6 weeks. This clonotype has more than one count but fewer than ten. The antigen it binds to is not known. No quality values exist for individual bases; no much larger clone is one base distant. The chain is assembled from TRBV5-1 and TRBJ2-3, with no confidently assigned D gene. The source of this sequence is a female donor in good health. Some clones in this sample may be carry-over from other donors' samples. Sequenced material: whole blood. The nucleotide sequence is given as TGCGCCAGCAGCTTGGCTACGGCTAGCACAGATACGCAGTATTTT. This yields the protein CASSLATASTDTQYF.